This passage covers 18 T cell receptor beta chains from one sample sequenced in a study of cytomegalovirus exposure and HLA in healthy donors. A multiplex PCR was run with 60 Vbeta primers and 13 Jbeta primers. The data were produced by immunoSEQ multiplex PCR, yet TCRdb's version contains in-frame clones alone and is incomplete. This table holds approximately 210,000 clones, roughly 80% found once. Sample: PBMCs. The source is a male donor in good health and CMV-seropositive.

The gene calls are TRBV11-1 and TRBJ2-2; 7 bases map to TRBD2. J gave up 4 bases and V 5 bases, and 10 bases lay outside the gene matches. Per germline, CDR1 SGHAT and CDR2 FQDESV (reference sequence). The CDR3 consists of 16 residues. Here the CDR3 reads CASSGRLAGVTGELFF. The CDR3 DNA reads TGTGCCAGCAGCGGCCGACTAGCCGGGGTCACCGGGGAGCTGTTTTTT.

This clone was detected only a few times. The gene calls are TRBV5-4 and TRBJ2-4; 7 nucleotides align to TRBD1. After removal of 4 bases from V and 0 bases from J, the junction contained 7 bases not matched to a gene. The germline gives CDR1 SGHNT, CDR2 YYREEE (reference sequence). The CDR3 is 16 residues long. CDR3 nucleotides: TGTGCCAGCAGCCTGGGGACAGACTTAGCCAAAAACATTCAGTACTTC. Its translation is CASSLGTDLAKNIQYF.

The rearrangement links TRBV19 to TRBJ1-5; a weak D match, TRBD1 (5 bases). Between the trimmed V and J ends, which lost 1 base and 1 base, there was a span of 11 bases. CDR3 length equals 16 residues. The V gene's germline CDR1 is LNHDA and CDR2 SQIVND (reference sequence). CDR3 sequence: CASSIGTGRSNQPQHF. The DNA for the CDR3 is TGTGCCAGTAGTATAGGCACAGGAAGAAGCAATCAGCCCCAGCATTTT.

CDR3: CASSHKGGAASGRSPYEQYF. CDR3 DNA sequence: TGTGCCAGCTCACACAAGGGGGGTGCGGCTAGCGGGAGGAGCCCCTACGAGCAGTACTTC. The V and J genes are TRBV18 and TRBJ2-7, with 11 positions matching TRBD2. V lost 4 bases to trimming and J lost 2 bases; unmatched junction nucleotides: 19. Germline CDR1 KGHSH, CDR2 LQKENI. There are 20 residues in the CDR3.

The J gene is TRBJ2-1, the V gene TRBV27; 8 bases are a match to TRBD2. This CDR3 spans 14 amino acids. Germline V CDR1 and CDR2: MNHEY, SMNVEV (reference sequence). V gave up 2 bases and J gave up 4 bases; unmatched junction bases: 1. The CDR3 bases are TGTGCCAGCAGTTTAGCGGGAGGATACAATGAGCAGTTCTTC. Translation: CASSLAGGYNEQFF.

The V and J genes are TRBV7-9 and TRBJ2-1; D is ambiguous. The CDR3 runs 11 residues. V was pared by 5 bases and J by 4 bases, with 3 bases between. Germline assignment: CDR1 SEHNR and CDR2 FQNEAQ (reference sequence). DNA for the CDR3: TGTGCCAGCAGCCCGTACAATGAGCAGTTCTTC. Protein: CASSPYNEQFF.

CDR3 sequence reads: CASSFFSYNSPLHF. CDR3 bases: TGTGCCAGCAGTTTCTTCTCCTATAATTCACCCCTCCACTTT. The chain couples TRBV27 to TRBJ1-6; no reliable D call. Trimming took 3 bases from V and 0 from J, leaving 3 bases between them. The CDR3 spans 14 residues. Looked up from germline, CDR1 is MNHEY and CDR2 is SMNVEV (reference sequence).

V usage is TRBV9 and J usage is TRBJ1-4; tentative D call: TRBD1 (6 bases). The CDR3 extends over 15 amino acids. The germline V gene encodes CDR1 SGDLS and CDR2 YYNGEE. V shed 3 bases and J shed 8 bases, with 17 bases lying between them. The CDR3 loop is CASSAAQGIGEKLFF. In DNA form, the CDR3 reads TGTGCCAGCAGCGCCGCACAGGGAATCGGCGAAAAACTGTTTTTT.

J is TRBJ2-5 and V is TRBV4-1, with 7 bases identical to TRBD1. Germline CDR1 reads MGHRA; CDR2 reads YSYEKL. V was pared by 0 bases and J by 2 bases, with 6 bases of the junction left unmatched. CDR3 length: 16 amino acids. CDR3 DNA sequence: TGCGCCAGCAGCCAAGAGGCCACAGGGGCTCAAGAGACCCAGTACTTC. This gives the protein CASSQEATGAQETQYF.

The V gene is TRBV27, the J gene TRBJ2-1; D is possibly TRBD2 (6 bases). V lost 5 bases to trimming and J lost 2 bases, with 10 bases between them. Germline CDR1 reads MNHEY; CDR2 reads SMNVEV (reference sequence). The CDR3 spans 14 residues. The CDR3 here is CASSRRGTYNEQFF. The DNA of the CDR3 is TGTGCCAGCAGTAGGAGGGGTACCTACAATGAGCAGTTCTTC.

This clone was seen just once. The chain has TRBV6-5 and TRBJ2-3; 10 positions match TRBD2. CDR1 is MNHEY and CDR2 is SVGAGI in the germline V gene. The CDR3 covers 16 residues. The trim removed 1 base at V and 3 bases at J, leaving 4 bases unmatched. This CDR3 is CASSYYSGGDTDTQYF. In DNA, the CDR3 is TGTGCCAGCAGTTACTACAGCGGGGGGGATACAGATACGCAGTATTTT.

V and J are TRBV13 and TRBJ1-1; 8 bases align to TRBD1. The ends lost 0 bases at V and 6 bases at J; junction bases unmatched: 12. In germline, CDR1 is PRHDT, CDR2 FYEKMQ (reference sequence). This CDR3 has 17 residues. The CDR3 reads CASSLGPPLQGEAEAFF. The CDR3 nucleotides are TGTGCCAGCAGCTTAGGGCCCCCCCTACAGGGGGAGGCTGAAGCTTTCTTT.

This clone was counted only a few times. V gene TRBV9 combines with J gene TRBJ2-3; tentatively, D is TRBD1 (5 bases). V dropped 0 bases and J dropped 4 bases, with 15 bases sitting between them. The germline CDR1 and CDR2 sequences are SGDLS and YYNGEE. This CDR3 spans 16 amino acids. CDR3 bases: TGTGCCAGCAGCGTAGTCCAGGGCAATTCGGCAGATACGCAGTATTTT. Protein product: CASSVVQGNSADTQYF.

The chain carries TRBV2 and TRBJ2-7; TRBD1 aligns across 10 bases. The V gene end was trimmed by 5 bases and the J gene end by 3 bases; junction bases not matched to a gene: 7. The germline V gene has CDR1 SNHLY and CDR2 FYNNEI. The CDR3 has 15 amino acids. The CDR3 DNA sequence: TGTGCCAGCAGTAGGGGGACAGGGGAAGGCTACGAGCAGTACTTC. Translated, it gives CASSRGTGEGYEQYF.

This clone came up a few times. Other DNA sequences in the sample encode the same CDR3. J is TRBJ2-7 and V is TRBV6-5; TRBD2 aligns across 7 bases. In germline, CDR1 is MNHEY, CDR2 SVGAGI. This CDR3 is built from 13 residues. The V gene end was trimmed by 4 bases and the J gene end by 4 bases; junction bases not matched to a gene: 4. As DNA, the CDR3 is TGTGCCAGCAGTTTGGGCGGGAGTTACGAGCAGTACTTC. It yields the protein CASSLGGSYEQYF.

CDR3 DNA sequence: TGTGCCAGCAGCGGACGGATACAGGGGTCCAAAAACATTCAGTACTTC. This sequence encodes CASSGRIQGSKNIQYF. The chain joins TRBV13 to TRBJ2-4; TRBD1 matches 7 bases. The CDR3 spans 16 residues. V was pared by 5 bases and J by 2 bases, with 9 bases of the junction left unmatched. Germline V CDR1 and CDR2: PRHDT, FYEKMQ (reference sequence).

This clone came up a few times. The chain employs TRBV5-4 and TRBJ2-7; 7 bases match TRBD1. The junction had 14 bases not matched to a gene; V was cut back by 4 bases and J by 7 bases. Germline lookup yields CDR1 SGHNT and CDR2 YYREEE (reference sequence). The CDR3 is 15 residues long. CDR3 nucleotides: TGTGCCAGCAGCATAGACGGGACAGTGGGGCGGGAGCAGTACTTC. It codes for CASSIDGTVGREQYF.

The chain links TRBV5-4 to TRBJ1-2; the match to TRBD1 covers 8 bases. In germline, CDR1 is SGHNT, CDR2 YYREEE (reference sequence). The CDR3 is made up of 13 amino acids. V lost 2 bases to trimming and J lost 8 bases; unmatched junction nucleotides: 5. The CDR3 loop reads CASSFQGAGGYTF. In DNA, the CDR3 is TGTGCCAGCAGCTTCCAGGGGGCGGGGGGCTACACCTTC.